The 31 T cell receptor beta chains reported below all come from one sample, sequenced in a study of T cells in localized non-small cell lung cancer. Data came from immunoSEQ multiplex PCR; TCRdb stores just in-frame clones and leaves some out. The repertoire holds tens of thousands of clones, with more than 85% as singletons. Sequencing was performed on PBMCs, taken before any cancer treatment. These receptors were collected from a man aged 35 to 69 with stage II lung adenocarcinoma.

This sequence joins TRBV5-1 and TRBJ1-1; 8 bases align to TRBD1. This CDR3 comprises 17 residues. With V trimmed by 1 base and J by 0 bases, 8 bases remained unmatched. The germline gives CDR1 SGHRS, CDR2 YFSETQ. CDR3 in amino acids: CASSLIPRGRMNTEAFF. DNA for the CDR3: TGCGCCAGCAGCTTGATCCCCAGGGGGCGAATGAACACTGAAGCTTTCTTT.

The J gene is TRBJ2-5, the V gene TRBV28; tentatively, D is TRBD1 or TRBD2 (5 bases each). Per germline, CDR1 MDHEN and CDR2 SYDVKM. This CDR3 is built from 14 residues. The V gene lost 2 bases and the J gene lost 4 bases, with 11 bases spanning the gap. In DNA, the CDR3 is TGTGCCAGCAGTTTACAGGGACGACGAGAGACCCAGTACTTC. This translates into CASSLQGRRETQYF.

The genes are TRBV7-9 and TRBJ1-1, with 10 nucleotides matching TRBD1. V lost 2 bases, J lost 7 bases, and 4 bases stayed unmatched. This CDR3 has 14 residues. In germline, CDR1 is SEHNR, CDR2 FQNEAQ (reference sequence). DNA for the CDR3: TGTGCCAGCAGCTTAACCGGACAGGGGGGTGAAGCTTTCTTT. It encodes CASSLTGQGGEAFF.

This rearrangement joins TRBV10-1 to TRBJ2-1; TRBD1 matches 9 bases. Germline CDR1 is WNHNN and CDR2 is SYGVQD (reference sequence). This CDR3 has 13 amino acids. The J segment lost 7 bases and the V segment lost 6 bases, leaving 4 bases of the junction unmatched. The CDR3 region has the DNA TGCGCCAGCAGCCGGGACAGGGATAATGAGCAGTTCTTC. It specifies CASSRDRDNEQFF.

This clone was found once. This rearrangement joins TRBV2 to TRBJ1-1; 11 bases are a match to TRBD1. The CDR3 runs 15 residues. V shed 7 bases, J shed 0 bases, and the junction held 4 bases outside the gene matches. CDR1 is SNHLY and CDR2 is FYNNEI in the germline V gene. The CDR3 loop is CASTRTGGVNTEAFF. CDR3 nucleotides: TGTGCCAGCACGCGGACAGGGGGCGTGAACACTGAAGCTTTCTTT.

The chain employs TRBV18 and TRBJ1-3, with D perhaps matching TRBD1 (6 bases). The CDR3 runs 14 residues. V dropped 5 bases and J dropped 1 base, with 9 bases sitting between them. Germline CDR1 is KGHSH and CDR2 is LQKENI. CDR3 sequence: CASSTGQSGNTIYF. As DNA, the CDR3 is TGTGCCAGCTCAACCGGACAGTCTGGAAACACCATATATTTT.

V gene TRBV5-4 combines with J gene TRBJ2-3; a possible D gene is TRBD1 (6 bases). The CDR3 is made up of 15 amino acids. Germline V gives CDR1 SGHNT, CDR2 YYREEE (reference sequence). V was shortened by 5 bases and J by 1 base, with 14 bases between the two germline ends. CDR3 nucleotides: TGTGCCAGCAGACCGGACTGGGGGCGCACAGATACGCAGTATTTT. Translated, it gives CASRPDWGRTDTQYF.

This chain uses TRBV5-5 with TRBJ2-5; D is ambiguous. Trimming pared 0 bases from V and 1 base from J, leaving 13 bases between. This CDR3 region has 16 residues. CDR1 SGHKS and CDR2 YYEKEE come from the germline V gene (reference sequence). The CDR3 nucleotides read TGTGCCAGCAGCTTGGGGGTGGGGTTGAGCCAAGAGACCCAGTACTTC. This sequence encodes CASSLGVGLSQETQYF.

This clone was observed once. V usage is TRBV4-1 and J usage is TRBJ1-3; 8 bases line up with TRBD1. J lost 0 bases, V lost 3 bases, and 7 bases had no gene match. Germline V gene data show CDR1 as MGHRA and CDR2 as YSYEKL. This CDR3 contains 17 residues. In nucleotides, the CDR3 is TGCGCCAGCAGCCAGAACGGACAGGGACCCTCTGGAAACACCATATATTTT. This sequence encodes CASSQNGQGPSGNTIYF.

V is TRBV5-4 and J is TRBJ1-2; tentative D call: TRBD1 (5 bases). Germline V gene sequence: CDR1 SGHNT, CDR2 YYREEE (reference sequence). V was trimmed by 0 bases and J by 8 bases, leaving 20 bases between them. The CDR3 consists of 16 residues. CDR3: CASSLGGDTTYGGYTF. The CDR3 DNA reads TGTGCCAGCAGCTTGGGGGGGGATACCACTTATGGCGGCTACACCTTC.

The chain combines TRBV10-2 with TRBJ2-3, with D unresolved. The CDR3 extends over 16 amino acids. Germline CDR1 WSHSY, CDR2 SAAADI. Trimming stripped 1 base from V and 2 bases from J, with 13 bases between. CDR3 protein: CASSEYSRHPTDTQYF. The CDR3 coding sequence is TGCGCCAGCAGTGAGTACTCTCGACACCCCACAGATACGCAGTATTTT.

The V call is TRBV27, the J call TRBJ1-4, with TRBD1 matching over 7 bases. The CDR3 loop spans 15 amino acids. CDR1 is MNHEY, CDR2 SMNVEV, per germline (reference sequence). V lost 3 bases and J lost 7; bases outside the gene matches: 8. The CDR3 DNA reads TGTGCCAGCAGTTTCCTCGGGACAGAGAGTGAAAAACTGTTTTTT. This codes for CASSFLGTESEKLFF.

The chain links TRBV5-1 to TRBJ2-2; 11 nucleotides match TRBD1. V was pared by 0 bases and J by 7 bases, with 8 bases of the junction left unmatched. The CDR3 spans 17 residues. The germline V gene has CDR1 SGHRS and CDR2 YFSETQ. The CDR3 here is CASSLVPDRGPGGELFF. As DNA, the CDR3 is TGCGCCAGCAGCTTGGTGCCGGACAGGGGGCCCGGCGGGGAGCTGTTTTTT.

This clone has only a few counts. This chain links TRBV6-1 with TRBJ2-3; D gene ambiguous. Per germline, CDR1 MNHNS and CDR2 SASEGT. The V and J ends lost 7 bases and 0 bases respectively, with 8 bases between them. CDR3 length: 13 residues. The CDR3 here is CASTLSSTDTQYF. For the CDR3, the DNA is TGTGCCAGCACCCTCTCTAGCACAGATACGCAGTATTTT.

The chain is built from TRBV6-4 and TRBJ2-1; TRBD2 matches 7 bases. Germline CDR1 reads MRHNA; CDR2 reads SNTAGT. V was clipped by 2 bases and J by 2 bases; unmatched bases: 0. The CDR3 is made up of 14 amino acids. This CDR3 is CASSDGGAYNEQFF. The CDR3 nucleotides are TGTGCCAGCAGTGACGGGGGGGCCTACAATGAGCAGTTCTTC.

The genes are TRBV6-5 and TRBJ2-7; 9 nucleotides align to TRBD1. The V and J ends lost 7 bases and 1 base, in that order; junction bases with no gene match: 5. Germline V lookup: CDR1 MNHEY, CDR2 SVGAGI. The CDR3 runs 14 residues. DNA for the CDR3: TGTGCCAGCACGAGGACAGGGGTTTCCTACGAGCAGTACTTC. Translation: CASTRTGVSYEQYF.

The CDR3 DNA is TGTGCCTGGAGTAAAGGTTTAATTACTGCGGGCAGGAAAGGCTACACCTTC. It translates to CAWSKGLITAGRKGYTF. The chain recombines TRBV30 with TRBJ1-2; D ambiguous. This CDR3 is 17 amino acids long. V gave up 2 bases and J gave up 8 bases, with 27 bases separating them. Germline loops: CDR1 GTSNPN, CDR2 SVGIG (reference sequence).

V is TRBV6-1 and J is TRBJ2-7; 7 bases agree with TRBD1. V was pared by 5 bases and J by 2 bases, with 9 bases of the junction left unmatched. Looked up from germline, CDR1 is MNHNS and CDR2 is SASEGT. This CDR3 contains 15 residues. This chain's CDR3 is CASSRGGQGAYEQYV. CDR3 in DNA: TGTGCCAGCAGTCGAGGGGGCCAGGGGGCCTACGAGCAGTACGTC.

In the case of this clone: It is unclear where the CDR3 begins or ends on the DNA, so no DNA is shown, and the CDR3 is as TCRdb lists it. CDR3 in amino acids: CAWSFWRSSAGQMNTEAFF. The chain combines TRBV30 with TRBJ1-1; the table's D call TRBD1 went unverified against the DNA. With termini counted, the CDR3 has 19 amino acids. Germline lookup yields CDR1 GTSNPN and CDR2 SVGIG (reference sequence).

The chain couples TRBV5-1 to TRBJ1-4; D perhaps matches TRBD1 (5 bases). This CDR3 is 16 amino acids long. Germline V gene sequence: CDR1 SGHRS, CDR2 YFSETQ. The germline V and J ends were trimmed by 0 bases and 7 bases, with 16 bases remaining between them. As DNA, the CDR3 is TGCGCCAGCAGCTTGGCCGGACCAAACCAGGGTGAAAAACTGTTTTTT. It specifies CASSLAGPNQGEKLFF. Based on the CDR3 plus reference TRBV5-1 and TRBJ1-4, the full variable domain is KAGVTQTPRYLIKTRGQQVTLSCSPISGHRSVSWYQQTPGQGLQFLFEYFSETQRNKGNFPGRFSGRQFSNSRSEMNVSTLELGDSALYLCASSLAGPNQGEKLFFGSGTQLSVL.

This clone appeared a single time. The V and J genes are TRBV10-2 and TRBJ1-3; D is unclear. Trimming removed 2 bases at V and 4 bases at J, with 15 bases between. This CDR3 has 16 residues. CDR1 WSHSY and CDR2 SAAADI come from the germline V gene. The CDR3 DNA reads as TGCGCCAGCAGTGAGCCCGGAGCTTCCCGCGGAAACACCATATATTTT. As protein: CASSEPGASRGNTIYF.

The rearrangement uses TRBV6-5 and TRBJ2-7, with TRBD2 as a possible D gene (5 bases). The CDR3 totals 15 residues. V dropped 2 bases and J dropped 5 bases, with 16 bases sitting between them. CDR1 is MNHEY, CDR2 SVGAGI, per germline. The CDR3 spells CASSYKWSGGHEQYF. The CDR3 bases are TGTGCCAGCAGTTACAAGTGGAGCGGCGGGCACGAGCAGTACTTC.

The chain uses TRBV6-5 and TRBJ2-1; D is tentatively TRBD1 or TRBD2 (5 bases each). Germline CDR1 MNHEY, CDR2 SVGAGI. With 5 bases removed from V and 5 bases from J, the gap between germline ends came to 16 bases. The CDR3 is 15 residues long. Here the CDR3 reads CASSTGRTFDNEQFF. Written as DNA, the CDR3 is TGTGCCAGCAGTACAGGACGGACTTTCGACAATGAGCAGTTCTTC.

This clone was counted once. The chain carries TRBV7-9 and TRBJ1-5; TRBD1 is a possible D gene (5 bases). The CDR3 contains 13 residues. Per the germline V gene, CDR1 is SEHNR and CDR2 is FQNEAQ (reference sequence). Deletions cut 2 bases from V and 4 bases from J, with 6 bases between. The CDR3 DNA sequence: TGTGCCAGCAGCTTACAGGGTAATCAGCCCCAGCATTTT. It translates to CASSLQGNQPQHF. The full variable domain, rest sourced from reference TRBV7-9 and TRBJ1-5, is DTGVSQNPRHKITKRGQNVTFRCDPISEHNRLYWYRQTLGQGPEFLTYFQNEAQLEKSRLLSDRFSAERPKGSFSTLEIQRTEQGDSAMYLCASSLQGNQPQHFGDGTRLSIL.

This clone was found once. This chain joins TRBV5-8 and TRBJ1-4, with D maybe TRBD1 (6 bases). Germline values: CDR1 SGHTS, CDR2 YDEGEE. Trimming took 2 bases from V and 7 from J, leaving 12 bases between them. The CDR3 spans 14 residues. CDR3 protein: CASSFRGPGEKLFF. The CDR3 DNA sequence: TGTGCCAGCAGCTTTCGGGGGCCGGGTGAAAAACTGTTTTTT.

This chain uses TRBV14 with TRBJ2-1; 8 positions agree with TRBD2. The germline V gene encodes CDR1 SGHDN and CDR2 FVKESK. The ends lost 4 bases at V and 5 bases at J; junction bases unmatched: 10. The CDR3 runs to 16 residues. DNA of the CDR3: TGTGCCAGCAGCCGACCCGGACTAGCTGGGAACAATGAGCAGTTCTTC. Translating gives CASSRPGLAGNNEQFF.

In DNA form, the CDR3 reads TGCGCCAGCAGTCACGGGATGGACAGGGGTGAGTTCTTC. Its translation: CASSHGMDRGEFF. This chain connects TRBV10-1 to TRBJ2-1; the match to TRBD1 covers 9 bases. The V segment lost 5 bases and the J segment 14 bases; nucleotides outside the gene matches: 10. Looked up from germline, CDR1 is WNHNN and CDR2 is SYGVQD (reference sequence). This CDR3 spans 13 amino acids.

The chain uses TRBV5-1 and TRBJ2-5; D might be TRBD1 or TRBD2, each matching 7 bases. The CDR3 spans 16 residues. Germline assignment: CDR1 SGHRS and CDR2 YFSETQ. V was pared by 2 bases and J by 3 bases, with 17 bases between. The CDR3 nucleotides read TGCGCCAGCAGCTTAGACCGGGCAGGGGGGGAAGAGACCCAGTACTTC. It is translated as CASSLDRAGGEETQYF.

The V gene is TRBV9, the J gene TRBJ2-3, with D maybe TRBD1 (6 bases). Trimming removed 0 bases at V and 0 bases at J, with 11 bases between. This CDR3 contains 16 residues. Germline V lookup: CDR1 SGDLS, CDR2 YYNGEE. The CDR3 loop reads CASSVAWGQSTDTQYF. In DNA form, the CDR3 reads TGTGCCAGCAGCGTAGCTTGGGGGCAGAGCACAGATACGCAGTATTTT.

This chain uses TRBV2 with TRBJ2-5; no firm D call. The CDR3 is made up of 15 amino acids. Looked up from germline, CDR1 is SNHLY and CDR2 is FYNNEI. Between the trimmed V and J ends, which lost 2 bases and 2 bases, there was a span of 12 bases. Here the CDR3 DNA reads TGTGCCAGCAGTGAAATTCTCGTTGGACAAGAGACCCAGTACTTC. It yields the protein CASSEILVGQETQYF.

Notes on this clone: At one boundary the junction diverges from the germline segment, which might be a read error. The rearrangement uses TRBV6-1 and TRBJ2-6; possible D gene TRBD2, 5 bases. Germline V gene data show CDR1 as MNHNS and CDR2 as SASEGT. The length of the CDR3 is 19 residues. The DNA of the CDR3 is TGTGCCAGCAGGGAAGGGAGAGGACCCTCCGTCTCTGGGGCCAACGTCCTGACTTTC. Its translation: CASREGRGPSVSGANVLTF.